A selection of T cell receptor beta chains follows, all from one sample in a study of PD-L1 blockade in urothelial cancer. Produced via immunoSEQ multiplex PCR; TCRdb's table is partial and in-frame only. Here the sample spans around 86,000 clones, 70% to 90% being singletons. The sample consisted of PBMCs, taken around atezolizumab (anti-PD-L1) treatment. Source of these receptors: a man in his forties with urothelial cancer. Each CDR3 is given with its conserved first and last residue. Fields, in order: V gene, J gene, CDR3 protein.

V gene: TRBV27
J gene: TRBJ2-1
CDR3 protein: CASSLSPRAGFINEQFF

V gene: TRBV29-1
J gene: TRBJ2-3
CDR3 protein: CSVEEGRRVGTDTQYF

V gene: TRBV19
J gene: TRBJ1-4
CDR3 protein: CASSILAATNEKLFF

V gene: TRBV7-7
J gene: TRBJ2-1
CDR3 protein: CASSLMVQGTGVYNEQFF

V gene: TRBV19
J gene: TRBJ2-1
CDR3 protein: CASSVNRVANEQFF

V gene: TRBV19
J gene: TRBJ1-5
CDR3 protein: CASRSGDRNQPQHF

V gene: TRBV19
J gene: TRBJ2-1
CDR3 protein: CASTYKAGVSEQFF

V gene: TRBV5-4
J gene: TRBJ2-7
CDR3 protein: CASSPEGRGASYEQYF

V gene: TRBV4-3
J gene: TRBJ2-7
CDR3 protein: CASSPGTGSYEQYF

V gene: TRBV18
J gene: TRBJ2-5
CDR3 protein: CASSQTLAYQETQYF

V gene: TRBV7-2
J gene: TRBJ2-1
CDR3 protein: CASSFGRAAYNEQFF

V gene: TRBV4-2
J gene: TRBJ1-5
CDR3 protein: CASSQGQDNQPQHF

V gene: TRBV29-1
J gene: TRBJ2-5
CDR3 protein: CSVEGGPSDLQETQYF

V gene: TRBV27
J gene: TRBJ2-6
CDR3 protein: CAQPPSGNVGANVLTF

V gene: TRBV5-1
J gene: TRBJ2-2
CDR3 protein: CASSSIGLAGGATGELFF

V gene: TRBV5-1
J gene: TRBJ2-7
CDR3 protein: CASSLASGSRYEQYF

V gene: TRBV4-2
J gene: TRBJ1-1
CDR3 protein: CASSQDSGEATEAFF

V gene: TRBV9
J gene: TRBJ2-7
CDR3 protein: CASSARTGGGLSYEQYF

V gene: TRBV19
J gene: TRBJ2-3
CDR3 protein: CASSIMWLGQGLQDTQYF

V gene: TRBV7-9
J gene: TRBJ1-2
CDR3 protein: CASSLADSYGYTF

V gene: TRBV28
J gene: TRBJ1-4
CDR3 protein: CASSTYGGLEKKLFF

V gene: TRBV2
J gene: TRBJ1-3
CDR3 protein: CASRGDTSGNTIYF

V gene: TRBV7-2
J gene: TRBJ1-5
CDR3 protein: CASSPTRGNQPQHF

V gene: TRBV6-5
J gene: TRBJ1-1
CDR3 protein: CASARVGTEAFF

V gene: TRBV28
J gene: TRBJ1-2
CDR3 protein: CASSFRETNYGYTF

V gene: TRBV5-1
J gene: TRBJ1-2
CDR3 protein: CASSRETGANYGYTF

V gene: TRBV2
J gene: TRBJ1-2
CDR3 protein: CASSVRGDYGYTF

V gene: TRBV23-1
J gene: TRBJ2-3
CDR3 protein: CASSQSGTGAPVVGTQYF

V gene: TRBV28
J gene: TRBJ1-5
CDR3 protein: CASSSIGNQPQHF

V gene: TRBV5-5
J gene: TRBJ2-7
CDR3 protein: CASTYSGSPSYEQYF

V gene: TRBV9
J gene: TRBJ2-3
CDR3 protein: CASSARTTGADTQYF

V gene: TRBV7-2
J gene: TRBJ2-7
CDR3 protein: CASSLPGQSSYEQYF

V gene: TRBV28
J gene: TRBJ1-1
CDR3 protein: CASSVLWGEGAFF

V gene: TRBV11-2
J gene: TRBJ1-3
CDR3 protein: CASSLQGRNTIYF

V gene: TRBV28
J gene: TRBJ1-1
CDR3 protein: CASSLPVNTEAFF

V gene: TRBV6-1
J gene: TRBJ2-7
CDR3 protein: CASSGVYEQYF

V gene: TRBV21-1
J gene: TRBJ2-2
CDR3 protein: CASSKEQGGTDFTGELFF

V gene: TRBV7-2
J gene: TRBJ2-1
CDR3 protein: CASSLSGTSGYNEQFF

V gene: TRBV2
J gene: TRBJ1-5
CDR3 protein: CASSKRQDYQPQHF

V gene: TRBV27
J gene: TRBJ1-1
CDR3 protein: CANPHRDRNTEAFF

V gene: TRBV7-3
J gene: TRBJ2-2
CDR3 protein: CASSSWGGGELFF

V gene: TRBV19
J gene: TRBJ2-4
CDR3 protein: CASSIEIAKNIQYF

V gene: TRBV19
J gene: TRBJ1-5
CDR3 protein: CASSMQGQQSQPQHF

V gene: TRBV2
J gene: TRBJ2-3
CDR3 protein: CASRGLATSTDTQYF

V gene: TRBV5-4
J gene: TRBJ1-3
CDR3 protein: CASSLPLPGGNTIYF

V gene: TRBV28
J gene: TRBJ2-1
CDR3 protein: CASSRTSGSYNEQFF

V gene: TRBV5-1
J gene: TRBJ1-1
CDR3 protein: CASSLQGNMNTEAFF

V gene: TRBV6-5
J gene: TRBJ1-5
CDR3 protein: CASSFDRGFQPQHF

V gene: TRBV9
J gene: TRBJ1-5
CDR3 protein: CASSFTGGNQPQHF

V gene: TRBV15
J gene: TRBJ2-5
CDR3 protein: CATSRAEETQYF